Listed below are T cell receptor beta chains from one sample, sequenced in a study of regulatory T cells in long-lasting Graves disease. TCRdb called the multiplex PCR reads again in MiXCR, with one record for every CDR3 protein. The sample consists of roughly 420,000 distinct CDR3 sequences, over 15% of them appearing once. This sample was shared with a second study, whose subject was T cells in Graves' hyperthyroidism and ophthalmopathy.

Here the sequenced sample was peripheral blood mononuclear cells (PBMCs), taken at new diagnosis, from a patient treated with antithyroid drugs. The receptors here all came from a woman between 18 and 30 years old with Graves disease. Both conserved end residues are part of each CDR3. The order of the fields is J gene, V gene, clone size, CDR3 length, D gene, CDR3 DNA, CDR3 protein. The D gene is left open where the match is weak. A clone size is listed for some rows: how often the clone was seen (once, few, many), or a class if it is expanded.

>TRBJ1-6|TRBV10-2|NA|14|TRBD1
TGCGCCAGCACCACAGGGGCCAATAATTCACCCCTCCACTTT
CASTTGANNSPLHF
>TRBJ2-7|TRBV20-1|many|17|TRBD1
TGCAGTGCTAGAGGAGAGGGGGTCGGTACAGGGGTATACGAGCAGTACTTC
CSARGEGVGTGVYEQYF
>TRBJ2-3|TRBV7-2|NA|19|TRBD2
TGTGCCAGCAGCTCACAGACTAGCGGGAGACCCCTTCGCACAGATACGCAGTATTTT
CASSSQTSGRPLRTDTQYF
>TRBJ2-1|TRBV13|NA|14|NA
TGTGCCAGCAGCTTACAGGATACCTACAATGAGCAGTTCTTC
CASSLQDTYNEQFF
>TRBJ1-2|TRBV5-1|NA|15|NA
TGCGCCAGCAGCTTGGGCCAGGCCACTAACTATGGCTACACCTTC
CASSLGQATNYGYTF
>TRBJ2-1|TRBV7-9|many|14|NA
TGTGCCAGCAGCTTAGAGGGCCCCTACAATGAGCAGTTCTTC
CASSLEGPYNEQFF
>TRBJ2-2|TRBV7-2|NA|16|TRBD2
TGTGCCAGCAGCAGAGACCAGCGGGGGGGAGCCGGGGAGCTGTTTTTT
CASSRDQRGGAGELFF
>TRBJ2-1|TRBV4-3|NA|17|TRBD2
TGCGCCAGCAGCCAAGAACTGGGGACTAGCGGTAACAATGAGCAGTTCTTC
CASSQELGTSGNNEQFF
>TRBJ2-1|TRBV20-1|NA|16|NA
TGCAGTGCTAGAGATTTCAGGGAACTAGCCCGGCGTGTGCAGTTCTTC
CSARDFRELARRVQFF
>TRBJ2-7|TRBV11-2|few|15|TRBD2
TGTGCCAGCAGTGCCTTAGCGGGAGAGTACTACGAGCAGTACTTC
CASSALAGEYYEQYF
>TRBJ2-7|TRBV7-2|many|14|NA
TGTGCCAGCAGCCAGGTAGAAGTCTCCTACGAGCAGTACTTC
CASSQVEVSYEQYF
>TRBJ2-6|TRBV19|once|16|NA
TGTGCCAGTAGTATAGATCATCGATTTGGGGCCAACGTCCTGACTTTC
CASSIDHRFGANVLTF
>TRBJ2-7|TRBV5-1|many|11|NA
TGCGCCACCTCCTCCGGGTACGAGCAGTACTTC
CATSSGYEQYF
>TRBJ2-5|TRBV5-1|few|14|TRBD1
TGCGCCAGCAGCCCGGACAGGGCCTCGGGGACCCAGTACTTC
CASSPDRASGTQYF
>TRBJ2-7|TRBV5-1|NA|21|TRBD2
TGCGCCAGCAGCTCGGGGTCTTCTAGCGGGAGCCTCGGACTCGGTTTCTACGAGCAGTACTTC
CASSSGSSSGSLGLGFYEQYF
>TRBJ2-3|TRBV12-3/TRBV12-4|many|14|NA
TGTGCCAGCAGTTTAGAGAGGAGGACAGATACGCAGTATTTT
CASSLERRTDTQYF
>TRBJ2-1|TRBV6-2/TRBV6-3|NA|14|NA
TGTGCCAGCAGTGTCAGCTCCGGCCTCGATGAGCAGTCCTTC
CASSVSSGLDEQSF
>TRBJ2-1|TRBV7-9|many|11|NA
TGTGCCAGCAGTTTTAGCGGCAAGCAGTTCTTC
CASSFSGKQFF
>TRBJ2-5|TRBV7-2|NA|16|TRBD2
TGTGCCAGCAGCCCGTACAGTAGACTAGCGGGAGAGACCCAGTACTTC
CASSPYSRLAGETQYF
>TRBJ2-7|TRBV4-2|many|17|TRBD1
TGTGCCAGCAGCCAAGGAGGGGGACAGGGGGCCGCCTACGAGCAGTACTTC
CASSQGGGQGAAYEQYF
>TRBJ1-6|TRBV10-1|few|20|TRBD1
TGCGCCAGCACCGGAGAGCGGACAGGACAAACAAGATCCTATAATTCACCCCTCCACTTT
CASTGERTGQTRSYNSPLHF
>TRBJ2-1|TRBV24-1|few|16|TRBD2
TGTGCCACCAGTGCCGTTAGCGGGAGGGTGTACAATGAGCAGTTCTTC
CATSAVSGRVYNEQFF
>TRBJ2-2|TRBV3-1|NA|13|NA
TGTGCCAGCAGCCAAACCCACACCGGGGAGCTGTTTTTT
CASSQTHTGELFF
>TRBJ2-7|TRBV27|NA|14|NA
TGTGCCAGCAGTTCGGTGGACAGATCCTACGAGCAGTACTTC
CASSSVDRSYEQYF
>TRBJ2-5|TRBV7-2|many|14|NA
TGTGCCAGCAGCTCCACAACAGGGAGGGAGACCCAGTACTTC
CASSSTTGRETQYF
>TRBJ2-7|TRBV3-1|many|13|NA
TGTGCCAGCAGCCAGGCGCCTCGAGGGGGGCAGTACTTC
CASSQAPRGGQYF
>TRBJ2-3|TRBV7-9|many|13|NA
TGTGCCAGCAGCTTCAGGACCCCAGATACGCAGTATTTT
CASSFRTPDTQYF
>TRBJ2-7|TRBV18|many|13|NA
TGTGCCAGCTCACCTGACAACAACTACGAGCAGTACTTC
CASSPDNNYEQYF
>TRBJ2-3|TRBV6-2/TRBV6-3|few|12|NA
TGTGCCAGCAGGGCAAATGTAGATACGCAGTATTTT
CASRANVDTQYF
>TRBJ1-5|TRBV30|many|13|NA
TGTGCCTGGAGTGAAGGGGGGGATCAGCCCCAGCATTTT
CAWSEGGDQPQHF
>TRBJ2-7|TRBV5-5|NA|14|NA
TGTGCCAGCAGCTTTGGTATTGAGGTGGGGGAGCAGTACTTC
CASSFGIEVGEQYF
>TRBJ1-5|TRBV6-1|many|13|NA
TGTGCCAGCACCTTAACCCGGGCGGAGCCCCAGCATTTT
CASTLTRAEPQHF
>TRBJ2-4|TRBV6-1|NA|17|TRBD2
TGTGCCAGCAGTCCATGGGGACTAGCGCTAGCCAAAAACATTCAGTACTTC
CASSPWGLALAKNIQYF
>TRBJ2-5|TRBV19|few|15|TRBD2
TGTGCCAGTAGTACTAGCGGGAGGCCCTGGGAGACCCAGTACTTC
CASSTSGRPWETQYF
>TRBJ2-1|TRBV5-6|few|17|NA
TGTGCCAGCAGCTCATGGACTTCCAATCCATATTACAATGAGCAGTTCTTC
CASSSWTSNPYYNEQFF
>TRBJ2-1|TRBV27|few|16|TRBD2
TGTGCCAGCAGTTTGTGGGTTAGCGGGAGAATCGTTGAGCAGTTCTTC
CASSLWVSGRIVEQFF
>TRBJ1-1|TRBV10-3|NA|15|NA
TGTGCCATCAGTGAGTCGGGGGGGCGCGGCACTGAAGCTTTCTTT
CAISESGGRGTEAFF
>TRBJ2-7|TRBV3-1|many|15|NA
TGTGCCAGCAGCCAAGATGGGGAGGGGGCCTACGAGCAGTACTTC
CASSQDGEGAYEQYF
>TRBJ2-1|TRBV20-1|few|15|NA
TGCAGTGCTAGACTTGCCTCCTTCGACAACAATGAGCAGTTCTTC
CSARLASFDNNEQFF
>TRBJ2-3|TRBV2|many|10|NA
TGTGCCAGCAGTGAAGTTACGCAGTATTTT
CASSEVTQYF
>TRBJ2-2|TRBV6-2/TRBV6-3|NA|16|NA
TGTGCCAGCAGCGCCCGAGGGGGGCTTGGCACCGGGGAGCTGTTTTTT
CASSARGGLGTGELFF
>TRBJ2-5|TRBV7-2|many|15|NA
TGTGCCAGCAGTGGATTTAGTACTAGCAGGGAGACCCAGTACTTC
CASSGFSTSRETQYF
>TRBJ1-1|TRBV28|many|12|NA
TGTGCCAGCACAGTCGGAAACACTGAAGCTTTCTTT
CASTVGNTEAFF
>TRBJ2-5|TRBV6-1|many|15|NA
TGTGCCAGCAGTGCCGGGGCAGAAATTCAAGAGACCCAGTACTTC
CASSAGAEIQETQYF
>TRBJ2-1|TRBV5-5|many|15|TRBD2
TGTGCCAGCAGCCGATGGGGACTAGCGGACAATGAGCAGTTCTTC
CASSRWGLADNEQFF
>TRBJ2-5|TRBV28|many|14|TRBD2
TGTGCCAGCGCAATGGGAGGGGCTTTGGAGACCCAGTACTTC
CASAMGGALETQYF
>TRBJ1-2|TRBV7-3|few|17|TRBD1
TGTGCCAGCAGCTCCCGGGACAGGGTCCTTTTACGGAATGGCTACACCTTC
CASSSRDRVLLRNGYTF
>TRBJ1-2|TRBV29-1|NA|11|NA
TGCAGCGTTGAAGTCTCAGGGCCCTACACCTTC
CSVEVSGPYTF
>TRBJ2-2|TRBV29-1|few|14|NA
TGCAGCGTTGAGAACACGGGGAACACCGGGGAGCTGTTTTTT
CSVENTGNTGELFF
>TRBJ1-1|TRBV4-3|NA|16|TRBD1
TGCGCCAGCAGCCTCGGGGCAGGGGGCAGAAACACTGAAGCTTTCTTT
CASSLGAGGRNTEAFF
>TRBJ2-7|TRBV30|many|13|TRBD1
TGTGCCTGGAGTGCGGACAGGGGGGACGAGCAGTACTTC
CAWSADRGDEQYF
>TRBJ2-7|TRBV5-4|NA|15|TRBD2
TGTGCCACTGAGGCCCGACTAGCGGGAGACAATGAGCAGTACTTC
CATEARLAGDNEQYF
>TRBJ2-1|TRBV5-1|many|17|NA
TGCGCCAGCAGCCCCCCTCGCGCAGGGAGCTCCTACAATGAGCAGTTCTTC
CASSPPRAGSSYNEQFF
>TRBJ1-1|TRBV28|many|14|TRBD1
TGTGCCAGCAACGCCCTTGGACAGGGCTTTGAAGCTTTCTTT
CASNALGQGFEAFF
>TRBJ2-3|TRBV29-1|many|14|NA
TGCAGCGTTGATCCCTGGGATGCTGCAGATACGCAGTATTTT
CSVDPWDAADTQYF
>TRBJ1-6|TRBV20-1|many|12|NA
TGCAGTGCCATCTTGGGAGGATCACCCCTCCACTTT
CSAILGGSPLHF
>TRBJ2-7|TRBV28|many|15|NA
TGTGCCAGCAGTTTCTCCGGACGGACCGGCAACGAGCAGTACTTC
CASSFSGRTGNEQYF
>TRBJ2-5|TRBV12-3/TRBV12-4|many|14|NA
TGTGCCAGCAGTTTACTTCCTAGACAAGAGACCCAGTACTTC
CASSLLPRQETQYF
>TRBJ2-7|TRBV20-1|many|14|NA
TGCAGTGCTAGAGATCATCAGGGGAGTGGAGAGCAGTACTTC
CSARDHQGSGEQYF
>TRBJ2-3|TRBV27|many|15|TRBD2
TGTGCCAGCAGTTTAACGGGCGGGAGCGCAGATACGCAGTATTTT
CASSLTGGSADTQYF